This T cell receptor (beta chain) came from a study of blood T cell repertoires in COVID-19. Generated by immunoSEQ multiplex PCR, the TCRdb table keeps only in-frame clones and is missing some. The repertoire holds 90,000 to 100,000 clones, approximately 90% seen once, with 5% to 6% in the top ten. Sequenced sample: peripheral blood. The TCR was taken from a man aged 45 to 65 with acute or convalescent COVID-19.

The CDR3 spells CASSRPGQYYEQYF. DNA of the CDR3: TGTGCCAGCAGTCGACCGGGACAGTACTACGAGCAGTACTTC. V is TRBV6-2 or TRBV6-3 and J is TRBJ2-7; TRBD1 aligns across 7 bases. This CDR3 has 14 residues. Germline CDR1 is MNHEY and CDR2 is SVGEGT. The ends lost 5 bases at V and 3 bases at J; junction bases unmatched: 7.